This is a list of T cell receptor beta chains from one sample in a study of cytomegalovirus exposure and HLA in healthy donors. Using immunoSEQ multiplex PCR, the repertoire was profiled, and TCRdb retains in-frame clones only, with some absent. This table has under 200,000 clones, approximately 71% appearing once. Source material: PBMCs. These receptors were obtained from a man in his fifties in good health and CMV-seronegative. The CDR3 runs from the conserved cysteine through the conserved F or W. D genes are given only for firm matches. Size is stated for part of the rows, as once, few or many counts, or as a class when the clone is expanded.

TRBJ1-5	13	TRBD1	few	TRBV19	CASTGGGNQPQHF	TGTGCCAGCACAGGGGGGGGCAATCAGCCCCAGCATTTT
TRBJ2-7	16	TRBD1	.	TRBV5-1	CASSLGQGAVPYEQYF	TGCGCCAGCAGCTTGGGACAGGGGGCGGTCCCCTACGAGCAGTACTTC
TRBJ2-2	18	TRBD2	.	TRBV4-1	CASSHKLAGGSNTGELFF	TGCGCCAGCAGCCACAAGCTAGCGGGGGGGTCGAACACCGGGGAGCTGTTTTTT
TRBJ1-6	15	TRBD1	.	TRBV2	CASSQEQGGFSPLHF	TGTGCCAGCAGCCAGGAACAGGGGGGTTTTTCACCCCTCCACTTT
TRBJ1-2	15	TRBD1	once	TRBV9	CASSAAQGGDYGYTF	TGTGCCAGCAGCGCCGCACAGGGGGGTGACTATGGCTACACCTTC
TRBJ1-2	14	.	.	TRBV14	CASSQDRGNYGYTF	TGTGCCAGCAGCCAAGACAGAGGGAACTATGGCTACACCTTC
TRBJ1-1	16	.	few	TRBV6-6	CASSYSASDTNTEAFF	TGTGCCAGCAGTTACTCCGCGTCCGACACGAACACTGAAGCTTTCTTT
TRBJ1-1	16	.	.	TRBV27	CASSFFGGARNTEAFF	TGTGCCAGCAGTTTTTTTGGGGGCGCTCGGAACACTGAAGCTTTCTTT
TRBJ1-2	14	.	.	TRBV27	CASRKTGQLYGYTF	TGTGCCAGCAGAAAAACGGGACAACTCTATGGCTACACCTTC
TRBJ1-2	14	.	.	TRBV18	CASSPPGYDYGYTF	TGTGCCAGCTCACCACCCGGGTACGACTATGGCTACACCTTC
TRBJ1-2	15	.	.	TRBV18	CASSPIEGGAYGYTF	TGTGCCAGCTCACCAATAGAGGGCGGCGCCTATGGCTACACCTTC
TRBJ2-1	16	TRBD1	.	TRBV6-6	CASSPGQDSSYNEQFF	TGTGCCAGCAGTCCCGGACAGGATAGCTCCTACAATGAGCAGTTCTTC
TRBJ2-2	13	TRBD1	.	TRBV7-3	CASSPDRGWELFF	TGTGCCAGCAGCCCAGACAGGGGATGGGAGCTGTTTTTT
TRBJ1-2	15	TRBD1	.	TRBV27	CASSPGDREFYGYTF	TGTGCCAGCAGTCCGGGGGACAGAGAGTTCTATGGCTACACCTTC
TRBJ1-5	16	TRBD1	once	TRBV10-3	CAISPQGARSNQPQHF	TGTGCCATCAGTCCACAGGGGGCTAGAAGCAATCAGCCCCAGCATTTT
TRBJ1-1	12	.	few	TRBV29-1	CSVSGGNTEAFF	TGCAGCGTTAGCGGTGGGAACACTGAAGCTTTCTTT
TRBJ1-1	17	TRBD1	.	TRBV7-2	CASSFRDRGHMNTEAFF	TGTGCCAGCAGCTTCAGGGACAGGGGACATATGAACACTGAAGCTTTCTTT
TRBJ1-1	15	TRBD1	.	TRBV19	CASSAWGQGNTEAFF	TGTGCCAGTAGTGCATGGGGACAGGGGAACACTGAAGCTTTCTTT
TRBJ2-1	15	.	.	TRBV7-9	CASSLGIIGNNEQFF	TGTGCCAGCAGCCTCGGGATTATAGGGAACAATGAGCAGTTCTTC
TRBJ2-1	15	TRBD2	.	TRBV5-1	CASSGLAGGPNEQFF	TGCGCCAGCAGCGGACTAGCGGGGGGGCCGAATGAGCAGTTCTTC
TRBJ1-1	15	TRBD1	.	TRBV29-1	CSVEGTGGKNTEAFF	TGCAGCGTCGAAGGGACAGGGGGTAAGAACACTGAAGCTTTCTTT
TRBJ1-2	15	TRBD1	.	TRBV7-8	CASSLGTGINYGYTF	TGTGCCAGCAGCTTAGGGACAGGGATTAACTATGGCTACACCTTC
TRBJ2-3	13	TRBD2	once	TRBV18	CASASGGTDTQYF	TGTGCCAGCGCTAGCGGGGGTACAGATACGCAGTATTTT
TRBJ1-2	14	TRBD1	few	TRBV7-2	CASSFGTGLGGYTF	TGTGCCAGCAGCTTCGGGACAGGGCTGGGGGGCTACACCTTC
TRBJ2-7	15	.	.	TRBV18	CASSPDSSSSYEQYF	TGTGCCAGCTCACCGGACTCCTCAAGCTCCTACGAGCAGTACTTC
TRBJ2-3	14	.	.	TRBV6-5	CASSIRQYTDTQYF	TGTGCCAGCAGTATAAGACAGTACACAGATACGCAGTATTTT
TRBJ1-6	13	.	few	TRBV10-2	CASSDARVTETHF	TGCGCCAGCAGTGACGCGAGGGTTACAGAAACCCACTTT
TRBJ1-2	16	.	.	TRBV6-1	CASSESGLRANYGYTF	TGTGCCAGCAGTGAATCCGGGTTGAGGGCTAACTATGGCTACACCTTC
TRBJ2-5	14	TRBD1	.	TRBV2	CASSVGQGGETQYF	TGTGCCAGCAGTGTAGGACAGGGAGGCGAGACCCAGTACTTC
TRBJ2-7	15	TRBD1	.	TRBV4-3	CASSHHRGLSYEQYF	TGCGCCAGTTCGCATCATAGGGGGCTCTCCTACGAGCAGTACTTC
TRBJ2-7	14	.	.	TRBV2	CASSREHGNYEQYF	TGTGCCAGCAGCAGGGAACATGGGAACTACGAGCAGTACTTC
TRBJ1-5	14	.	few	TRBV27	CASSFWAGNQPQHF	TGTGCCAGCAGTTTTTGGGCAGGTAATCAGCCCCAGCATTTT